This entry lists 26 T cell receptor beta chains sequenced from one sample in a study of cytomegalovirus exposure and HLA in healthy donors. With 60 Vbeta and 13 Jbeta primers, the PCR was carried out. Profiled with immunoSEQ multiplex PCR; TCRdb holds only in-frame clones, not every one. The repertoire holds about 140,000 clones, with almost 85% as singletons. Sample: PBMCs. The receptors here all came from a man aged 30 to 45 in good health and CMV-seropositive.

V gene TRBV11-3 combines with J gene TRBJ2-2; no definite D call. This CDR3 has 14 residues. CDR1 SGHNT and CDR2 YENEEA come from the germline V gene. The V and J ends lost 2 bases and 3 bases respectively, with 7 bases between them. The CDR3 region is CASSLRTDTGELFF. In DNA form, the CDR3 reads TGTGCCAGCAGCTTACGAACAGACACCGGGGAGCTGTTTTTT. The full variable domain, with the rest looked up from reference TRBV11-3 and TRBJ2-2, is EAGVVQSPRYKIIEKKQPVAFWCNPISGHNTLYWYLQNLGQGPELLIRYENEEAVDDSQLPKDRFSAERLKGVDSTLKIQPAELGDSAVYLCASSLRTDTGELFFGEGSRLTVL.

The chain recombines TRBV9 with TRBJ1-5, with 11 bases identical to TRBD1. The CDR3 has 15 residues. Germline V gene lookup returns CDR1 SGDLS and CDR2 YYNGEE. J lost 1 base, V lost 7 bases, and 4 bases had no gene match. The CDR3 DNA is TGTGCCAGCGGACAGGGGGCTGTGAGCAATCAGCCCCAGCATTTT. It specifies CASGQGAVSNQPQHF.

This chain uses TRBV28 with TRBJ1-4; D unresolved. There are 17 residues in the CDR3. Germline loops: CDR1 MDHEN, CDR2 SYDVKM. V dropped 5 bases and J dropped 8 bases, with 24 bases sitting between them. Here the CDR3 reads CASSRTGSGAKREKLFF. Written as DNA, the CDR3 is TGTGCCAGCAGTCGGACGGGATCTGGCGCGAAGCGGGAAAAACTGTTTTTT.

J is TRBJ1-3 and V is TRBV5-1, with a possible D match to TRBD1 (5 bases). This CDR3 region has 15 residues. The germline V gene has CDR1 SGHRS and CDR2 YFSETQ. The germline V and J ends were trimmed by 4 bases and 3 bases, with 14 bases remaining between them. In DNA form, the CDR3 reads TGCGCCAGCAGCGTCTCACAGGATCTTGGAAACACCATATATTTT. Protein sequence: CASSVSQDLGNTIYF.

CDR3 loop: CASSALTVNTEAFF. The DNA of the CDR3 is TGTGCCAGCAGTGCCTTGACAGTAAACACTGAAGCTTTCTTT. The V gene is TRBV6-5, the J gene TRBJ1-1, with D possibly being TRBD1 (5 bases). The CDR3 is 14 amino acids. The V gene's germline CDR1 is MNHEY and CDR2 SVGAGI. With 5 bases removed from V and 2 bases from J, the gap between germline ends came to 12 bases.

The CDR3 nucleotides read TGTGCCAGCAGCTTACTTCCCCAGACATCTAGCACAGATACGCAGTATTTT. Its protein is CASSLLPQTSSTDTQYF. This chain uses TRBV7-6 with TRBJ2-3; D is undetermined. The CDR3 loop spans 17 amino acids. V lost 2 bases, J lost 0 bases, and 15 bases lay in between. Germline lookup yields CDR1 SGHVS and CDR2 FNYEAQ.

The chain joins TRBV4-1 to TRBJ2-7; 7 nucleotides agree with TRBD2. The CDR3 runs to 14 residues. CDR1 and CDR2 from the germline V gene are MGHRA and YSYEKL. Trimming cost V 4 bases and J 3 bases; bases outside gene matches: 6. The CDR3 sequence: CASSPGTGGYEQYF. In DNA form, the CDR3 reads TGCGCCAGCAGCCCAGGGACGGGGGGCTACGAGCAGTACTTC.

The rearrangement uses TRBV15 and TRBJ2-1; D unclear. The V gene lost 5 bases and the J gene lost 0 bases, with 11 bases spanning the gap. Germline assignment: CDR1 LNHNV and CDR2 YYDKDF (reference sequence). CDR3 length equals 15 residues. The CDR3 here is CATSGLPHSYNEQFF. The CDR3 bases are TGTGCCACCAGCGGTCTACCTCACTCCTACAATGAGCAGTTCTTC.

The chain combines TRBV21-1 with TRBJ1-6; the table's D call, TRBD1, has no DNA check behind it. TRBV21-1 is flagged as a pseudogene. The length of the CDR3 is 13 residues. The CDR3 loop reads CASWDSRNSPLHF. CDR3 sequence (DNA): TGTGCCAGCTGGGACAGCAGAAATTCACCCCTCCACTTT.

The chain employs TRBV6-1 and TRBJ2-6; D uncertain. Germline CDR1 and CDR2: MNHNS and SASEGT. V shed 5 bases and J shed 0 bases, with 8 bases lying between them. This CDR3 spans 15 amino acids. The CDR3 DNA reads TGTGCCAGCAGTTCCCGGGTCTCTGGGGCCAACGTCCTGACTTTC. Translated: CASSSRVSGANVLTF.

This chain uses TRBV2 with TRBJ2-2; 10 bases line up with TRBD2. The germline V gene has CDR1 SNHLY and CDR2 FYNNEI. V shed 7 bases, J shed 4 bases, and the junction held 6 bases outside the gene matches. The CDR3 sequence is 15 residues long. CDR3 loop: CASTEREGTTGELFF. DNA of the CDR3: TGTGCCAGCACGGAGCGGGAGGGGACCACCGGGGAGCTGTTTTTT.

Only a few counts were recorded for this clone. The CDR3 is CASSSPGASLYGYTF. CDR3 nucleotide sequence: TGTGCCAGCAGTTCTCCAGGGGCTTCCCTCTATGGCTACACCTTC. The gene calls are TRBV6-1 and TRBJ1-2, with D possibly being TRBD1 (6 bases). With 5 bases removed from V and 4 bases from J, the gap between germline ends came to 17 bases. CDR1 MNHNS and CDR2 SASEGT come from the germline V gene. The CDR3 contains 15 residues.

CDR3 amino acids: CASSPGASGYTEAFF. The CDR3 coding sequence is TGTGCCAGCAGCCCCGGCGCGTCGGGGTACACTGAAGCTTTCTTT. The genes are TRBV5-4 and TRBJ1-1; D remains ambiguous. V was cut by 4 bases and J by 3 bases, with 16 bases left in between. The germline CDR1 and CDR2 sequences are SGHNT and YYREEE (reference sequence). This CDR3 comprises 15 residues. The full variable domain, with the rest looked up from reference TRBV5-4 and TRBJ1-1, is ETGVTQSPTHLIKTRGQQVTLRCSSQSGHNTVSWYQQALGQGPQFIFQYYREEENGRGNFPPRFSGLQFPNYSSELNVNALELDDSALYLCASSPGASGYTEAFFGQGTRLTVV.

The gene calls are TRBV6-1 and TRBJ1-5, with D unclear. Germline values: CDR1 MNHNS, CDR2 SASEGT. The CDR3 consists of 15 residues. Trimming shortened V by 0 bases and J by 4 bases, and 10 bases separated the two germline ends. The CDR3 sequence: CASSEARQVNQPQHF. CDR3 DNA: TGTGCCAGCAGTGAAGCCCGGCAGGTAAATCAGCCCCAGCATTTT.

CDR3 amino acids: CASSEGTPGTGPPEQYF. The DNA of the CDR3 is TGTGCCAGCAGTGAAGGCACGCCGGGGACAGGGCCCCCCGAGCAGTACTTC. The V call is TRBV2, the J call TRBJ2-7; 9 positions agree with TRBD1. The length of the CDR3 is 17 residues. V shed 1 base, J shed 6 bases, and the junction held 13 bases outside the gene matches. The germline V gene has CDR1 SNHLY and CDR2 FYNNEI. Supplemented by reference TRBV2 and TRBJ2-7, the full variable domain reads EPEVTQTPSHQVTQMGQEVILRCVPISNHLYFYWYRQILGQKVEFLVSFYNNEISEKSEIFDDQFSVERPDGSNFTLKIRSTKLEDSAMYFCASSEGTPGTGPPEQYFGPGTRLTVT.

V gene TRBV7-9 combines with J gene TRBJ2-4, with 8 nucleotides matching TRBD1. CDR1 and CDR2 (germline): SEHNR, FQNEAQ (reference sequence). Trimming at V came to 3 bases and at J to 9 bases, leaving 7 bases not matched to a gene. This CDR3 has 14 residues. DNA of the CDR3: TGTGCCAGCAGCTTGCAGGGGGCCCTTGGCATTCAGTACTTC. Translation: CASSLQGALGIQYF.

The gene calls are TRBV28 and TRBJ2-5; tentatively, D is TRBD2 (6 bases). Germline CDR1 reads MDHEN; CDR2 reads SYDVKM. The CDR3 runs to 14 residues. V shed 7 bases and J shed 6 bases, with 18 bases lying between them. CDR3 nucleotide sequence: TGTGCCAGCACGGTGGGGGGAGCTCCGAAGACCCAGTACTTC. Encoded protein: CASTVGGAPKTQYF.

Concerning this clone: The sample has other DNA sequences that encode this CDR3 too. This chain connects TRBV5-6 to TRBJ1-5; 9 bases agree with TRBD1. Germline V CDR1 and CDR2: SGHDT, YYEEEE. The junction had 4 bases not matched to a gene; V was cut back by 3 bases and J by 6 bases. The CDR3 contains 14 residues. In nucleotides, the CDR3 is TGTGCCAGCAGCTGGGGACAGGGAACTCAGCCCCAGCATTTT. This gives the protein CASSWGQGTQPQHF.

This chain joins TRBV6-4 and TRBJ2-7; 10 bases agree with TRBD1. Losses at the gene ends were 4 bases for V and 4 bases for J; bases not matched to a gene: 13. Germline CDR1 and CDR2: MRHNA and SNTAGT. The CDR3 spans 17 residues. CDR3 in DNA: TGTGCCAGCAGTGCCCAATACCCCGGACAGGGGGGGTACGAGCAGTACTTC. It yields the protein CASSAQYPGQGGYEQYF.

V is TRBV19 and J is TRBJ2-3, with 8 bases lining up with TRBD2. Losses at the gene ends were 2 bases for V and 0 bases for J; bases not matched to a gene: 19. The germline V gene has CDR1 LNHDA and CDR2 SQIVND (reference sequence). This CDR3 has 21 residues. The DNA of the CDR3 is TGTGCCAGTAGTATAAAAAGGAGGGTAGCGGGATCCCGCGGTAGCACAGATACGCAGTATTTT. Translated: CASSIKRRVAGSRGSTDTQYF.

The J gene is TRBJ2-5, the V gene TRBV5-4; 12 positions agree with TRBD2. The V and J ends lost 4 bases and 4 bases, in that order; junction bases with no gene match: 8. CDR1 and CDR2 from the germline V gene are SGHNT and YYREEE (reference sequence). The CDR3 extends over 16 amino acids. The CDR3 is CASSRGLGLAGETQYF. The DNA of the CDR3 is TGTGCCAGCAGCCGCGGGCTGGGACTAGCGGGAGAGACCCAGTACTTC.

This clone was detected a few times. The CDR3 DNA reads as TGCGCCAGCAGCTTGGTACTATCCTACAATGAGCAGTTCTTC. It specifies CASSLVLSYNEQFF. V and J are TRBV5-1 and TRBJ2-1, with no clear D. The CDR3 length is 14 residues. Trimming stripped 0 bases from V and 1 base from J, with 5 bases between. From germline, CDR1 is SGHRS and CDR2 YFSETQ. The variable domain in full, with the rest retrieved from reference TRBV5-1 and TRBJ2-1, is KAGVTQTPRYLIKTRGQQVTLSCSPISGHRSVSWYQQTPGQGLQFLFEYFSETQRNKGNFPGRFSGRQFSNSRSEMNVSTLELGDSALYLCASSLVLSYNEQFFGPGTRLTVL.

Concerning this clone: The junction does not match germline at one end; this may be a read error. Other DNA sequences in this sample translate to the same CDR3. The chain combines TRBV7-7 with TRBJ2-7; a weak D match, TRBD1 (5 bases). Germline CDR1 reads SSHAT; CDR2 reads FNYEAQ (reference sequence). There are 13 residues in the CDR3. As DNA, the CDR3 is TGTGCTAGCAGCTTAGGACATCTGGACGAGCAGTACTTC. This encodes CASSLGHLDEQYF. Full variable domain (missing parts from reference TRBV7-7 and TRBJ2-7): GAGVSQSPRYKVTKRGQDVTLRCDPISSHATLYWYQQALGQGPEFLTYFNYEAQPDKSGLPSDRFSAERPEGSISTLTIQRTEQRDSAMYRCASSLGHLDEQYFGPGTRLTVT.

The chain employs TRBV20-1 and TRBJ1-2; D is undetermined. Trimming stripped 5 bases from V and 6 bases from J, with 7 bases between. Germline CDR1 DFQATT, CDR2 SNEGSKA (reference sequence). The CDR3 consists of 10 residues. CDR3 sequence: CSAWENGYTF. CDR3 nucleotides: TGCAGTGCTTGGGAGAATGGCTACACCTTC.

The V and J genes are TRBV2 and TRBJ2-7; 9 nucleotides align to TRBD2. The CDR3 consists of 14 residues. Per germline, CDR1 SNHLY and CDR2 FYNNEI. The junction had 12 bases not matched to a gene; V was cut back by 8 bases and J by 7 bases. The CDR3: CASDPGLATTEQYF. CDR3 in DNA: TGTGCCAGCGACCCCGGACTAGCGACTACGGAGCAGTACTTC.

Written as DNA, the CDR3 is TGTGCCTCACGACTAGCGGGGCACCTCTACAATGAGCAGTTCTTC. Its translation: CASRLAGHLYNEQFF. The chain recombines TRBV10-3 with TRBJ2-1, with 11 bases that match TRBD2. This CDR3 is built from 15 residues. Germline CDR1 reads ENHRY; CDR2 reads SYGVKD. With V trimmed by 11 bases and J by 3 bases, 9 bases remained unmatched.